These 5 T cell receptor beta chains came from one sample sequenced in a study of T cells in Graves' hyperthyroidism and ophthalmopathy. From RNA transcripts, TCR beta CDR3 regions were amplified. In the first-round RT-PCR of the TCR CDR3, the HTBI primer set was used. Via MiXCR, TCRdb re-called the multiplex PCR reads, giving one row per CDR3 protein. The data hold roughly 250,000 distinct CDR3 sequences, with 22% observed a single time. Material: blood. The receptors shown here come from a man under 40 with Graves' ophthalmopathy.

This clonotype was recorded at least ten times. The chain is built from TRBV5-1 and TRBJ2-2; 7 bases match TRBD1. CDR3 length: 17 residues. Per the germline V gene, CDR1 is SGHRS and CDR2 is YFSETQ. Trimming took 1 base from V and 4 from J; bases not matched to a gene: 10. CDR3 nucleotides: TGCGCCAGCAGCTTGTCCCAGGGGGTTTTCCTCACCGGGGAGCTGTTTTTT. The encoded protein is CASSLSQGVFLTGELFF. The full variable domain, with the rest looked up from reference TRBV5-1 and TRBJ2-2, is KAGVTQTPRYLIKTRGQQVTLSCSPISGHRSVSWYQQTPGQGLQFLFEYFSETQRNKGNFPGRFSGRQFSNSRSEMNVSTLELGDSALYLCASSLSQGVFLTGELFFGEGSRLTVL.

About this clonotype itself: A junction boundary mismatches the germline segment, possibly from a read error. V usage is TRBV7-9 and J usage is TRBJ1-5; no definite D call. The germline CDR1 and CDR2 sequences are SEHNR and FQNEAQ (reference sequence). The CDR3 contains 14 residues. In DNA form, the CDR3 reads TGTGCCAGCAGCTTAGCGGTAGATAATCAACCCCAGCATTTT. This sequence encodes CASSLAVDNQPQHF.

The V call is TRBV29-1, the J call TRBJ2-1, with D tentatively TRBD2 (6 bases). The ends were cut back, 7 bases at V and 1 base at J, with 11 bases in the middle. The CDR3 has 13 residues. CDR1 is SQVTM and CDR2 is ANQGSEA in the germline V gene. CDR3 in DNA: TGCAGCGCCGACGGGACTTCCTACAATGAGCAGTTCTTC. As protein: CSADGTSYNEQFF.

This clonotype was counted between two and nine times. The chain combines TRBV5-1 with TRBJ2-6; tentative D call: TRBD2 (6 bases). The germline gives CDR1 SGHRS, CDR2 YFSETQ. Trimming removed 0 bases from V and 3 bases from J, with 13 bases in between. The CDR3 length is 17 residues. The CDR3 bases are TGCGCCAGCAGCTTGGATAACCCCGGGGGTGGGGCCAACGTCCTGACTTTC. Translating it yields CASSLDNPGGGANVLTF.

This clonotype came up a few times. The chain couples TRBV7-6 to TRBJ2-1; TRBD1 might be the D (5 bases). There are 14 residues in the CDR3. CDR1 SGHVS and CDR2 FNYEAQ come from the germline V gene. With 8 bases removed from V and 6 bases from J, the gap between germline ends came to 17 bases. CDR3: CASGHQGPFNEQFF. The DNA for the CDR3 is TGTGCCAGCGGCCATCAGGGCCCTTTCAATGAGCAGTTCTTC.